What follows are 5 T cell receptor beta chains derived from one specimen sequenced in a study of control samples from healthy donors and cancer patients. Repertoires were generated with immunoSEQ multiplex PCR, while TCRdb's copy carries only in-frame clones and drops some. The table has fewer than 300,000 clones, around 79% seen once. The sequenced sample consisted of PBMCs. These receptors were taken from a woman in her fifties or sixties with lung cancer.

The chain employs TRBV18 and TRBJ1-2; D unclear. From germline, CDR1 is KGHSH and CDR2 LQKENI. The CDR3 consists of 15 residues. V was trimmed by 1 base and J by 0 bases, leaving 9 bases between them. CDR3 nucleotide sequence: TGTGCCAGCTCACCACTCAGTGCCGCTAACTATGGCTACACCTTC. Its translation: CASSPLSAANYGYTF.

This clone was counted between two and nine times. This chain uses TRBV10-2 with TRBJ1-6; possible D gene TRBD1, 6 bases. CDR3 size: 15 residues. The germline V gene has CDR1 WSHSY and CDR2 SAAADI. Trimming pared 6 bases from V and 7 bases from J, leaving 16 bases between. DNA for the CDR3: TGCGCCAGCAGCGACGGACGAGGGGGGAATTCACCCCTCCACTTT. Translating gives CASSDGRGGNSPLHF.

The count of this clone is one. The chain joins TRBV27 to TRBJ2-5; possibly TRBD1 for D (5 bases). Trimming removed 1 base at V and 5 bases at J, with 14 bases between. This CDR3 has 15 amino acids. In germline, CDR1 is MNHEY, CDR2 SMNVEV (reference sequence). CDR3 nucleotide sequence: TGTGCCAGCAGTTTATTCCCCACAGGCGCGGAGACCCAGTACTTC. Encoded protein: CASSLFPTGAETQYF.

The V call is TRBV29-1, the J call TRBJ1-2; D is ambiguous. The germline V and J ends were trimmed by 4 bases and 1 base, with 4 bases remaining between them. CDR3 length equals 11 residues. Germline CDR1 is SQVTM and CDR2 is ANQGSEA. The CDR3 DNA is TGCAGCGTTGGGGATAACTATGGCTACACCTTC. Amino acid sequence: CSVGDNYGYTF.

The rearrangement uses TRBV5-1 and TRBJ2-1, with D tentatively TRBD2 (5 bases). Germline V gene lookup returns CDR1 SGHRS and CDR2 YFSETQ. The CDR3 totals 14 residues. V was trimmed by 4 bases and J by 8 bases, leaving 16 bases between them. The CDR3 nucleotides read TGCGCCAGCAGCGCTAGCTGGAAGGGCGATGAGCAGTTCTTC. It specifies CASSASWKGDEQFF.